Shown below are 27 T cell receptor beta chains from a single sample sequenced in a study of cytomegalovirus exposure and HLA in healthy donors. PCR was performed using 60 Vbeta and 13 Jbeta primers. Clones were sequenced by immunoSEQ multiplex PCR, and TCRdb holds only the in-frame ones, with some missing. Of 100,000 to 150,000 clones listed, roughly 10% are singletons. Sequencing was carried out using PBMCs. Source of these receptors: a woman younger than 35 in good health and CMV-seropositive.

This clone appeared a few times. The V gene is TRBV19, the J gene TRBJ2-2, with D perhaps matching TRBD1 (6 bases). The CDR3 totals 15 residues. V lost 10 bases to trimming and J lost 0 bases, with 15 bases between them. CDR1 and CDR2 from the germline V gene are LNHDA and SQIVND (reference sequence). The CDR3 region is CATRIGGTNTGELFF. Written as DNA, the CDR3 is TGTGCCACCAGGATAGGGGGAACGAACACCGGGGAGCTGTTTTTT. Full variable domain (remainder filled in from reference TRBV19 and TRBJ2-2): DGGITQSPKYLFRKEGQNVTLSCEQNLNHDAMYWYRQDPGQGLRLIYYSQIVNDFQKGDIAEGYSVSREKKESFPLTVTSAQKNPTAFYLCATRIGGTNTGELFFGEGSRLTVL.

This CDR3 is CASSVDRGLAGDNEQFF. The CDR3 nucleotides are TGTGCCAGCAGCGTCGACAGAGGACTAGCGGGGGACAATGAGCAGTTCTTC. V usage is TRBV7-8 and J usage is TRBJ2-1; 13 positions agree with TRBD2. V lost 5 bases and J lost 5; bases outside the gene matches: 9. The germline gives CDR1 SGHVS, CDR2 FQNEAQ. The CDR3 spans 17 residues. Variable domain in full (rest from reference TRBV7-8 and TRBJ2-1): GAGVSQSPRYKVAKRGQDVALRCDPISGHVSLFWYQQALGQGPEFLTYFQNEAQLDKSGLPSDRFFAERPEGSVSTLKIQRTQQEDSAVYLCASSVDRGLAGDNEQFFGPGTRLTVL.

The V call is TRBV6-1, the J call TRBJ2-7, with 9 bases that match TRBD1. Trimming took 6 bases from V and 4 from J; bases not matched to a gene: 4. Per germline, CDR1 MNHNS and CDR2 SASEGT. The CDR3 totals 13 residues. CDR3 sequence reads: CASRPDRGYEQYF. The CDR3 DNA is TGTGCCAGCAGGCCCGACAGGGGGTACGAGCAGTACTTC.

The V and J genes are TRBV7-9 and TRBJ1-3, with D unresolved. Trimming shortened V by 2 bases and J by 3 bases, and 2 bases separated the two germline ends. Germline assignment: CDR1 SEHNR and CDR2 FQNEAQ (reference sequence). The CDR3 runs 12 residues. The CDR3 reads CASSLLGNTIYF. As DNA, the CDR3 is TGTGCCAGCAGCTTACTTGGAAACACCATATATTTT.

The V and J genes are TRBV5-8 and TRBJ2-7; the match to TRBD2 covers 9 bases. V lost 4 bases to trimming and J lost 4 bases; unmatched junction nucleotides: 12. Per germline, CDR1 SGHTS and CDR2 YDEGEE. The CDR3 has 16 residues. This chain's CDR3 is CASSGRLAEVTYEQYF. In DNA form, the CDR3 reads TGTGCCAGCAGCGGGAGACTAGCGGAAGTCACTTACGAGCAGTACTTC.

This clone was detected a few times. The CDR3 reads CASSLGLAGSDTQYF. Written as DNA, the CDR3 is TGTGCCAGCAGTTTGGGACTAGCGGGATCAGATACGCAGTATTTT. The V gene is TRBV27, the J gene TRBJ2-3; 13 nucleotides line up with TRBD2. Germline lookup yields CDR1 MNHEY and CDR2 SMNVEV (reference sequence). The CDR3 is 15 amino acids. V shed 3 bases, J shed 4 bases, and the junction held 1 base outside the gene matches.

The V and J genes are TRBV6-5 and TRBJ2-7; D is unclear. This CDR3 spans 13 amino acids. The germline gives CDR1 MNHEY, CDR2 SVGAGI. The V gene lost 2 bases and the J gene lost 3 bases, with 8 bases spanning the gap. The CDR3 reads CASSYAPGYEQYF. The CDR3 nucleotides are TGTGCCAGCAGTTACGCCCCCGGCTACGAGCAGTACTTC.

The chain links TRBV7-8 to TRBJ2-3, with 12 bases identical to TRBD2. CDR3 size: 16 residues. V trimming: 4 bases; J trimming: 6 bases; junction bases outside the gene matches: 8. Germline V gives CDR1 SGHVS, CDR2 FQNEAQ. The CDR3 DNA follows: TGTGCCAGCAGCTGGACTAGCGGGGACTACACGGATACGCAGTATTTT. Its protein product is CASSWTSGDYTDTQYF. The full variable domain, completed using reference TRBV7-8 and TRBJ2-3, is GAGVSQSPRYKVAKRGQDVALRCDPISGHVSLFWYQQALGQGPEFLTYFQNEAQLDKSGLPSDRFFAERPEGSVSTLKIQRTQQEDSAVYLCASSWTSGDYTDTQYFGPGTRLTVL.

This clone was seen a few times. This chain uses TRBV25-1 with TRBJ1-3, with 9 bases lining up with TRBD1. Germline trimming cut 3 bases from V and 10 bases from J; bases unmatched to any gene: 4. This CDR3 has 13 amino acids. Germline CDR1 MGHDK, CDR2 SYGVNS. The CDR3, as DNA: TGTGCCAGCAGTGAGGGACAGGGCGTAACCATATATTTT. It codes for CASSEGQGVTIYF.

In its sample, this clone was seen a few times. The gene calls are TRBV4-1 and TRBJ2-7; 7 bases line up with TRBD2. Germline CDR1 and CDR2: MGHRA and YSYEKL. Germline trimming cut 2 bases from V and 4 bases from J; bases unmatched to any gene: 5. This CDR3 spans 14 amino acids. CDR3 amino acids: CASSQPGGGYEQYF. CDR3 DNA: TGCGCCAGCAGCCAACCGGGAGGTGGGTACGAGCAGTACTTC.

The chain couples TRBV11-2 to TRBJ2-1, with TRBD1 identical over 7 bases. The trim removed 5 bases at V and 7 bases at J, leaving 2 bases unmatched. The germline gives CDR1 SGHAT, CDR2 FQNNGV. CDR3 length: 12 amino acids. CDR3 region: CASSNRGNEQFF. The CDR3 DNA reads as TGTGCCAGCAGCAACAGGGGTAATGAGCAGTTCTTC.

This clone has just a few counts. CDR3 DNA sequence: TGTGCCAGCAGCTTGGATTTCGGGCAGCCGTCCGGGAGGGAGCAGTACTTC. Its protein is CASSLDFGQPSGREQYF. V gene TRBV5-6 combines with J gene TRBJ2-7, with 7 positions matching TRBD2. This CDR3 is 17 amino acids long. Germline V gene data show CDR1 as SGHDT and CDR2 as YYEEEE. The V and J ends lost 0 bases and 7 bases, in that order; junction bases with no gene match: 16.

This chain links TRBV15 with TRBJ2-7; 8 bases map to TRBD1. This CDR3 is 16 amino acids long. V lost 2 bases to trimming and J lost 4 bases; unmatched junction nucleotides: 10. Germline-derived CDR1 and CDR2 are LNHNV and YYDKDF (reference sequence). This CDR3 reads CATSRSSRDRIYEQYF. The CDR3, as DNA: TGTGCCACCAGCAGATCTTCCCGGGACAGGATATACGAGCAGTACTTC.

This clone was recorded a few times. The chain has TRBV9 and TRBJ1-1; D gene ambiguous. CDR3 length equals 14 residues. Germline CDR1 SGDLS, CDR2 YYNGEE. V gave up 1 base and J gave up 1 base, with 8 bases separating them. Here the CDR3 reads CASSVLRENTEAFF. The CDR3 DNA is TGTGCCAGCAGCGTACTCCGAGAGAACACTGAAGCTTTCTTT.

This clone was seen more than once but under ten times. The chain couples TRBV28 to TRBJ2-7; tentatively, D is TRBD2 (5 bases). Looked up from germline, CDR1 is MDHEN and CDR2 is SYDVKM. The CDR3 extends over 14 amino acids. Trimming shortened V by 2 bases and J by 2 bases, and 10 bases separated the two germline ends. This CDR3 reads CASSLGLAPYEQYF. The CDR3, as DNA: TGTGCCAGCAGTTTAGGGCTAGCCCCCTACGAGCAGTACTTC.

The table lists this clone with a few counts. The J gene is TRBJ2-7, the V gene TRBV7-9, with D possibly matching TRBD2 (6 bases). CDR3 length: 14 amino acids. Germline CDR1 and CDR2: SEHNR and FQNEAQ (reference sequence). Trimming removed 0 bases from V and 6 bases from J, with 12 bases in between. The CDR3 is CASSLAGLGGEQYF. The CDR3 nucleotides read TGTGCCAGCAGCTTAGCGGGTTTGGGAGGCGAGCAGTACTTC.

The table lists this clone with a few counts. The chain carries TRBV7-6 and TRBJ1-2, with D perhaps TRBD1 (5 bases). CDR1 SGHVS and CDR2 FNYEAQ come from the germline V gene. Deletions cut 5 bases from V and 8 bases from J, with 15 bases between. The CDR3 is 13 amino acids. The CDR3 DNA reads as TGTGCCAGCAGCCCGGGACTCCTATCGGGCTACACCTTC. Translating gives CASSPGLLSGYTF.

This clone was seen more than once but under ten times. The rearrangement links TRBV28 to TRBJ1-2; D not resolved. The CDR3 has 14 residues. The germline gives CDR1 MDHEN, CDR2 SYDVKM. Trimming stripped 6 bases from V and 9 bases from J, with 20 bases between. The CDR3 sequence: CASSPRDNLHRYTF. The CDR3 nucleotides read TGTGCCAGCAGCCCCCGGGATAACCTTCATCGCTACACCTTC.

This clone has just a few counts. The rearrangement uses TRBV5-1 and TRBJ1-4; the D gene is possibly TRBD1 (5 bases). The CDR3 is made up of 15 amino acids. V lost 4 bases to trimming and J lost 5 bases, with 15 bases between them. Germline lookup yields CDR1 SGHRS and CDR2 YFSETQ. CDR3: CASSPRTSENEKLFF. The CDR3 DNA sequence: TGCGCCAGCAGCCCGCGGACATCTGAGAATGAAAAACTGTTTTTT.

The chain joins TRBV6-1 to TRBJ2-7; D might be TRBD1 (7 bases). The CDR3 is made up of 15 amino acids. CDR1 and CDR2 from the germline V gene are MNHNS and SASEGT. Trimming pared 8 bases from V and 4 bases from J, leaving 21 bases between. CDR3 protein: CASSGGTENLYEQYF. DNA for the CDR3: TGTGCCAGCTCTGGCGGGACAGAGAATTTATACGAGCAGTACTTC.

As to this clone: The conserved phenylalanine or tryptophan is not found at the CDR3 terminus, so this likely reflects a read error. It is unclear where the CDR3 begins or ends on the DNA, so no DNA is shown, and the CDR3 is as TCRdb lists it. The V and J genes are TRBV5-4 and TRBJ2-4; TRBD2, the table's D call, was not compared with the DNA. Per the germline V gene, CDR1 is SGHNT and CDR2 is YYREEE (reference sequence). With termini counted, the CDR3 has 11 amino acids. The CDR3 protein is CASSCFRDPSC.

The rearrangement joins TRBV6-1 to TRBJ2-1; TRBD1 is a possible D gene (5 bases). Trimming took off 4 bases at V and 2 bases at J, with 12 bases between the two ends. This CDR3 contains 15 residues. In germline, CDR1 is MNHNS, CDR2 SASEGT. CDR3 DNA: TGTGCCAGCAGTGTCGAAAGGGGTCCCTACAATGAGCAGTTCTTC. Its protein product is CASSVERGPYNEQFF.

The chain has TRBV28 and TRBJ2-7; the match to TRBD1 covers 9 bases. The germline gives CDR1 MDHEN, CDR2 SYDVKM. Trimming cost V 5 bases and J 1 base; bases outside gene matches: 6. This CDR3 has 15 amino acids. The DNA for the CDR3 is TGTGCCAGCAGTACCGGAGGGACAGGGTCCTACGAGCAGTACTTC. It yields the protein CASSTGGTGSYEQYF.

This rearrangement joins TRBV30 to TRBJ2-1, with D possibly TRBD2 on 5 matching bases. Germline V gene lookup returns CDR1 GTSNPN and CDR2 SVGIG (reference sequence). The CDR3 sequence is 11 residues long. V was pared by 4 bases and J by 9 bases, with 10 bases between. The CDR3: CAWIRRSEQFF. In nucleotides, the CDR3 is TGTGCCTGGATCAGGAGGTCTGAGCAGTTCTTC.

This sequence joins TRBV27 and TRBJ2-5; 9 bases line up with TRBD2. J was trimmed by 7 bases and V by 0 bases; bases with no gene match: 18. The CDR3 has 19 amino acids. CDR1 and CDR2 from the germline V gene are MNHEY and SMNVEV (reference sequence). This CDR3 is CASSLSSGVTSGRIWTQYF. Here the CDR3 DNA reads TGTGCCAGCAGTTTATCGTCGGGGGTGACTAGCGGAAGGATTTGGACCCAGTACTTC.

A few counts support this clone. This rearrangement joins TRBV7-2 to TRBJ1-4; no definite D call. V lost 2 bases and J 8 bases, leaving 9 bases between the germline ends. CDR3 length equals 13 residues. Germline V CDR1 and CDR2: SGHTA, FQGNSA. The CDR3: CASSLFSVEKLFF. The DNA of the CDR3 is TGTGCCAGCAGCTTATTTTCAGTGGAAAAACTGTTTTTT.

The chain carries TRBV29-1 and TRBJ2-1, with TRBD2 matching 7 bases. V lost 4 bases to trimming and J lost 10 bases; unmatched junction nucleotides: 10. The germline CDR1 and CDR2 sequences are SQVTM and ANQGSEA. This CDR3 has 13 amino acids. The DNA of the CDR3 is TGCAGCGTTGTGGCGGGAGCCTCTAGGGAGCAGTTCTTC. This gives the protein CSVVAGASREQFF.